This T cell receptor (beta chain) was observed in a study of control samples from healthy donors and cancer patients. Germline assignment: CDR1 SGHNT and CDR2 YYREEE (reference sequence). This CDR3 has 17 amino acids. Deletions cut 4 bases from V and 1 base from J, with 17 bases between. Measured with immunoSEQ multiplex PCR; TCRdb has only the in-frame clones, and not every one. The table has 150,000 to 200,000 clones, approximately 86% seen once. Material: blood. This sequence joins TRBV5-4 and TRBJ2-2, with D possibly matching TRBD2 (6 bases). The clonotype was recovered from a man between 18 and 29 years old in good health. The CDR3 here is CASSGEARHKNTGELFF. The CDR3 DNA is TGTGCCAGCAGCGGGGAGGCGCGACATAAGAACACCGGGGAGCTGTTTTTT. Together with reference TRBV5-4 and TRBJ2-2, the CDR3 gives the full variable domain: ETGVTQSPTHLIKTRGQQVTLRCSSQSGHNTVSWYQQALGQGPQFIFQYYREEENGRGNFPPRFSGLQFPNYSSELNVNALELDDSALYLCASSGEARHKNTGELFFGEGSRLTVL.